Presented here are 22 T cell receptor beta chains from one specimen sequenced in a study of blood T cell repertoires in COVID-19. Clones were sequenced by immunoSEQ multiplex PCR, and TCRdb holds only the in-frame ones, with some missing. The table records 200,000 to 300,000 clones, more than 70% of them present only once. Sequencing was done on a sample of peripheral blood. The receptors originated from a woman aged 45-65 years with acute or convalescent COVID-19.

This sequence joins TRBV27 and TRBJ2-3; a weak D match, TRBD2 (5 bases). Trimming removed 5 bases from V and 0 bases from J, with 12 bases in between. The CDR3 has 15 amino acids. In germline, CDR1 is MNHEY, CDR2 SMNVEV (reference sequence). CDR3 sequence reads: CASSTPGYSTDTQYF. As DNA, the CDR3 is TGTGCCAGCAGTACTCCGGGATATAGCACAGATACGCAGTATTTT.

The chain recombines TRBV28 with TRBJ1-4, with 9 bases fitting TRBD1. Germline V gives CDR1 MDHEN, CDR2 SYDVKM. With 3 bases clipped from V and 8 bases from J, the junction kept 7 bases outside the gene matches. The CDR3 totals 15 residues. The CDR3 loop is CASSLWTGVGEKLFF. The CDR3 coding sequence is TGTGCCAGCAGTTTGTGGACAGGGGTGGGAGAAAAACTGTTTTTT.

The chain uses TRBV18 and TRBJ2-1; no firm D call. This CDR3 spans 14 amino acids. V was pared by 6 bases and J by 5 bases, with 14 bases between. The V gene's germline CDR1 is KGHSH and CDR2 LQKENI. CDR3: CASSRSRPNNEQFF. The CDR3 bases are TGTGCCAGCTCCAGATCTCGCCCGAACAATGAGCAGTTCTTC.

V and J are TRBV6-2 or TRBV6-3 and TRBJ2-2, with 12 bases aligning to TRBD2. The junction had 18 bases not matched to a gene; V was cut back by 6 bases and J by 7 bases. CDR3 length: 19 amino acids. Germline V gene data show CDR1 as MNHEY and CDR2 as SVGEGT. The CDR3 region is CASSLRTSGNEAIGGELFF. DNA of the CDR3: TGTGCCAGCAGCCTTCGGACTAGCGGGAACGAAGCGATTGGCGGGGAGCTGTTTTTT.

The chain links TRBV30 to TRBJ1-3; 7 positions agree with TRBD1. Trimming took 5 bases from V and 3 from J; bases not matched to a gene: 4. Germline CDR1 GTSNPN, CDR2 SVGIG (reference sequence). The CDR3 sequence is 13 residues long. The CDR3 nucleotides are TGTGCCTGGGGGACAGCGAGTGGAAACACCATATATTTT. As protein: CAWGTASGNTIYF.

The chain recombines TRBV28 with TRBJ2-7; TRBD2 is a possible D gene (5 bases). Deletions cut 4 bases from V and 1 base from J, with 14 bases between. Looked up from germline, CDR1 is MDHEN and CDR2 is SYDVKM. The CDR3 has 15 residues. Here the CDR3 DNA reads TGTGCCAGCAGTTCCCCCCGGGGAAGGTCCTACGAGCAGTACTTC. This encodes CASSSPRGRSYEQYF.

The genes are TRBV11-2 and TRBJ1-1, with 7 bases identical to TRBD1. The CDR3 runs to 17 residues. J lost 5 bases, V lost 5 bases, and 17 bases had no gene match. The V gene's germline CDR1 is SGHAT and CDR2 FQNNGV. The CDR3 sequence: CASSLRPPRQGGTEAFF. CDR3 in DNA: TGTGCCAGCAGCCTCAGACCCCCTCGACAGGGTGGAACTGAAGCTTTCTTT.

The CDR3 is CASSPLGRFAVRYNSPLHF. The CDR3 region has the DNA TGTGCCAGCAGTCCCTTGGGCAGGTTCGCCGTTCGATATAATTCACCCCTCCACTTT. The chain uses TRBV28 and TRBJ1-6; D gene uncertain. V shed 5 bases and J shed 4 bases, with 24 bases lying between them. Germline CDR1 MDHEN, CDR2 SYDVKM. This CDR3 is 19 amino acids long.

The rearrangement uses TRBV11-1 and TRBJ2-1; TRBD2 agrees at 10 bases. Losses at the gene ends were 4 bases for V and 7 bases for J; bases not matched to a gene: 7. Germline V gives CDR1 SGHAT, CDR2 FQDESV (reference sequence). The CDR3 covers 15 residues. This chain's CDR3 is CASSSPSSGRNEQFF. The CDR3 DNA reads TGTGCCAGCAGCTCCCCCTCTAGCGGGAGAAATGAGCAGTTCTTC.

The chain links TRBV28 to TRBJ1-3; weak D call: TRBD1 (5 bases). The germline V gene has CDR1 MDHEN and CDR2 SYDVKM. The germline V and J ends were trimmed by 0 bases and 0 bases, with 9 bases remaining between them. The CDR3 is 16 amino acids. This CDR3 reads CASSLWSGGSGNTIYF. CDR3 sequence (DNA): TGTGCCAGCAGTTTATGGTCCGGGGGCTCTGGAAACACCATATATTTT.

This clone was recorded once. The rearrangement joins TRBV5-1 to TRBJ1-3, with TRBD1 matching 7 bases. CDR1 and CDR2 from the germline V gene are SGHRS and YFSETQ. This CDR3 region has 13 residues. V shed 8 bases, J shed 2 bases, and the junction held 4 bases outside the gene matches. The CDR3 loop reads CARPGTAGNTIYF. The CDR3 nucleotides read TGCGCCAGACCTGGGACAGCTGGAAACACCATATATTTT.

J is TRBJ2-3 and V is TRBV2, with 7 bases matching TRBD1. Per the germline V gene, CDR1 is SNHLY and CDR2 is FYNNEI. Trimming removed 6 bases from V and 5 bases from J; junction bases left unmatched: 2. The CDR3 loop spans 12 amino acids. CDR3 in DNA: TGTGCCAGCAGCGGGGACAGAGATACGCAGTATTTT. Translated, it gives CASSGDRDTQYF.

The gene calls are TRBV7-2 and TRBJ1-2; D gene uncertain. Germline CDR1 is SGHTA and CDR2 is FQGNSA. The CDR3 covers 14 residues. V was shortened by 1 base and J by 2 bases, with 8 bases between the two germline ends. CDR3 loop: CASSLEHRNYGYTF. CDR3 in DNA: TGTGCCAGCAGCTTAGAGCACAGAAACTATGGCTACACCTTC.

The rearrangement joins TRBV5-1 to TRBJ1-2; tentatively, D is TRBD1 (5 bases). The germline V and J ends were trimmed by 0 bases and 8 bases, with 14 bases remaining between them. Germline CDR1 and CDR2: SGHRS and YFSETQ. This CDR3 contains 14 residues. The CDR3 spells CASSLEAGDGGYTF. CDR3 bases: TGCGCCAGCAGCTTGGAGGCGGGGGACGGGGGCTACACCTTC.

V is TRBV29-1 and J is TRBJ2-5; 7 bases align to TRBD2. CDR1 is SQVTM and CDR2 is ANQGSEA in the germline V gene. The CDR3 extends over 12 amino acids. The V gene end was trimmed by 7 bases and the J gene end by 4 bases; junction bases not matched to a gene: 6. The CDR3 bases are TGCAGCGGCTCAGGGAGGGGAGAGACCCAGTACTTC. Protein product: CSGSGRGETQYF.

The CDR3 bases are TGTGCCAGCAAGGGTTCTGAGGAGGGAGTCACCGGGGAGCTGTTTTTT. Translated, it gives CASKGSEEGVTGELFF. The rearrangement links TRBV11-3 to TRBJ2-2; D may be TRBD2 (6 bases). CDR1 SGHNT and CDR2 YENEEA come from the germline V gene. V was cut by 7 bases and J by 4 bases, with 19 bases left in between. The CDR3 has 16 residues. Filled out from reference TRBV11-3 and TRBJ2-2, the complete variable domain reads EAGVVQSPRYKIIEKKQPVAFWCNPISGHNTLYWYLQNLGQGPELLIRYENEEAVDDSQLPKDRFSAERLKGVDSTLKIQPAELGDSAVYLCASKGSEEGVTGELFFGEGSRLTVL.

This clone was picked up a small number of times. In DNA form, the CDR3 reads TGCGCCAGCAGCTTGGTAGGAGGAACATCCTATAATTCACCCCTCCACTTT. Its protein product is CASSLVGGTSYNSPLHF. The chain recombines TRBV5-1 with TRBJ1-6; D is ambiguous. Germline-derived CDR1 and CDR2 are SGHRS and YFSETQ. V was trimmed by 0 bases and J by 1 base, leaving 11 bases between them. This CDR3 has 17 amino acids.

Only one count was recorded for this clone. Other nucleotide sequences in the sample specify the same CDR3. The rearrangement joins TRBV28 to TRBJ2-2, with D uncertain. V lost 3 bases, J lost 0 bases, and 2 bases lay in between. CDR3 length: 13 residues. Germline V gene lookup returns CDR1 MDHEN and CDR2 SYDVKM. CDR3 sequence reads: CASSFTNTGELFF. DNA of the CDR3: TGTGCCAGCAGTTTTACGAACACCGGGGAGCTGTTTTTT.

V usage is TRBV20-1 and J usage is TRBJ2-1, with a possible D match to TRBD1 (6 bases). The CDR3 spans 11 residues. Trimming left V 4 bases short and J 8 bases short, with 9 bases between. CDR1 and CDR2 (germline): DFQATT, SNEGSKA (reference sequence). The CDR3 coding sequence is TGCAGTGCTACCAGGGGCCATGAGCAGTTCTTC. Its translation is CSATRGHEQFF.

This rearrangement joins TRBV5-1 to TRBJ1-1; D perhaps matches TRBD1 (5 bases). The CDR3 loop spans 16 amino acids. The germline CDR1 and CDR2 sequences are SGHRS and YFSETQ. The V end was cut by 0 bases, the J end by 1 base, with 13 bases between. CDR3 sequence reads: CASSLAGGLWNTEAFF. As DNA, the CDR3 is TGCGCCAGCAGCTTGGCCGGGGGTTTATGGAACACTGAAGCTTTCTTT.

The table lists this clone with a few counts. The chain has TRBV28 and TRBJ2-7; D is possibly TRBD2 (6 bases). V was cut by 6 bases and J by 4 bases, with 19 bases left in between. From germline, CDR1 is MDHEN and CDR2 SYDVKM. CDR3 length: 15 residues. This CDR3 reads CASRMASGSSYEQYF. CDR3 sequence (DNA): TGTGCCAGCAGGATGGCTTCCGGGAGCAGTTACGAGCAGTACTTC. The whole variable domain, remainder taken from reference TRBV28 and TRBJ2-7, is DVKVTQSSRYLVKRTGEKVFLECVQDMDHENMFWYRQDPGLGLRLIYFSYDVKMKEKGDIPEGYSVSREKKERFSLILESASTNQTSMYLCASRMASGSSYEQYFGPGTRLTVT.

The chain is built from TRBV28 and TRBJ2-2, with 7 bases matching TRBD1. The J segment lost 2 bases and the V segment lost 3 bases, leaving 9 bases of the junction unmatched. Germline V gene data show CDR1 as MDHEN and CDR2 as SYDVKM. The CDR3 has 17 residues. CDR3 nucleotide sequence: TGTGCCAGCAGTTTGGAGGTGGGGACAGCAAACACCGGGGAGCTGTTTTTT. Amino acid sequence: CASSLEVGTANTGELFF. Full variable domain (missing parts from reference TRBV28 and TRBJ2-2): DVKVTQSSRYLVKRTGEKVFLECVQDMDHENMFWYRQDPGLGLRLIYFSYDVKMKEKGDIPEGYSVSREKKERFSLILESASTNQTSMYLCASSLEVGTANTGELFFGEGSRLTVL.